This TCR beta chain came from a study of tissue T cells after allogeneic stem cell transplantation. Study-wide points: Within patients, tissue anatomy strongly shaped TCR repertoire composition. Few T cell clones were shared across patients, but motif clusters showed tissue-specific shared signatures.

Time point in this sample: mouse harvest day 14 after allogeneic transplant. Each mouse received 10^7 T-cell-depleted marrow cells plus 10^6 splenic CD5+ T cells by tail vein. This CDR3 is built from 12 residues. Germline V gene sequence: CDR1 KGHPV, CDR2 FQNQEV (reference sequence). Trimming removed 0 bases at V and 8 bases at J, with 5 bases between. Sample share makes this clone large (0.1 to 1%). The antigen is undetermined. Gene names denote mouse genes. The read ends 1 residue early relative to the CDR3; the germline J gene fills the gap. The data were produced by immunoSEQ multiplex PCR, yet TCRdb's version contains in-frame clones alone and is incomplete. The data show roughly 3,200 clones, 40% to 55% seen once.

The J gene is TRBJ1-5, the V gene TRBV26, with D unclear. The sequence was obtained from a female BALB/c mouse given C57BL/6 T cells with graft-versus-host disease after an allogeneic hematopoietic cell transplant. Source material: gut tissue. Partial CDR3 DNA: TGTGCCAGCAGTCTGTCGACGGAGGCTCCGCTT. This translates into CASSLSTEAPL. The entire CDR3 protein is CASSLSTEAPLF.